This T cell receptor (beta chain) was sequenced during a study of T cell repertoires in cytomegalovirus infection. TCRdb ran MiXCR on the reads and lists one entry per CDR3 protein. The sample lists roughly 630,000 distinct CDR3 sequences; 20% to 25% were seen once. This clonotype has at least ten counts. Trimming took off 2 bases at V and 0 bases at J, with 22 bases between the two ends. The CDR3 extends over 20 amino acids. CDR1 MNHNS and CDR2 SASEGT come from the germline V gene. Sequencing was done on a sample of CD8+ T cells from PBMCs. The rearrangement links TRBV6-1 to TRBJ2-2; D unresolved. The source is a human donor in good health (CMV status not recorded). Some clones in this sample may be carry-over from other donors' samples. The CDR3 loop is CASSEWLIVVYTSNTGELFF. For the CDR3, the DNA is TGTGCCAGCAGTGAATGGCTAATTGTGGTATACACGTCGAACACCGGGGAGCTGTTTTTT.